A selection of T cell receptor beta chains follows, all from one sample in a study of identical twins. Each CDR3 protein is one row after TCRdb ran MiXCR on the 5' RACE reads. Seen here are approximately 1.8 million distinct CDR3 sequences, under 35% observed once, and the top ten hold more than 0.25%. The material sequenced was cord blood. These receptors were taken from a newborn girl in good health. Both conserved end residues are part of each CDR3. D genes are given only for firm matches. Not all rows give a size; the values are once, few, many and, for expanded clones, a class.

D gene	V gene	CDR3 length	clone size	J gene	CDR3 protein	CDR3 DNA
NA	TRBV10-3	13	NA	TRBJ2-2	CANKGRNTGELFF	TGTGCCAACAAGGGACGGAACACCGGGGAGCTGTTTTTT
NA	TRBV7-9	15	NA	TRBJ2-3	CASSLGGIYTDTQYF	TGTGCCAGCAGCTTAGGCGGGATATACACAGATACGCAGTATTTT
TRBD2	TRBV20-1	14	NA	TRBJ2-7	CSALDSSGGYEQYF	TGCAGTGCCCTAGACTCTAGCGGGGGATACGAGCAGTACTTC
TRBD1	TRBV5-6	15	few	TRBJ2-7	CASSLKGQVNNEQYF	TGTGCCAGCAGCTTGAAGGGACAGGTCAACAATGAGCAGTACTTC
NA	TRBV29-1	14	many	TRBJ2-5	CSVSVLAGAETQYF	TGCAGCGTATCGGTTCTGGCTGGTGCGGAGACCCAGTACTTC
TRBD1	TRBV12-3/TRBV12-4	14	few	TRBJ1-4	CASSRGQGSEKLFF	TGTGCCAGCAGTCGGGGACAGGGGAGTGAAAAACTGTTTTTT
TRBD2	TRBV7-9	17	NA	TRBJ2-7	CASSLGIAGPSYNEQYF	TGTGCCAGCAGCTTGGGGATAGCGGGACCCTCGTACAATGAGCAGTACTTC
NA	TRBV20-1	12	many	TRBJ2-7	CSAVSGTYEQYF	TGCAGTGCTGTTAGCGGCACCTACGAGCAGTACTTC
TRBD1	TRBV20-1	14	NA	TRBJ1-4	CSARIGTGFEKLFF	TGCAGTGCTAGGATCGGGACAGGGTTTGAAAAACTGTTTTTT
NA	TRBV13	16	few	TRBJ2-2	CASSNGKTINTGELFF	TGTGCCAGCAGTAACGGGAAAACCATTAACACCGGGGAGCTGTTTTTT
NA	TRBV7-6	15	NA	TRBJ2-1	CASSTRPNLYNEQFF	TGTGCCAGCAGCACCCGACCAAACCTATACAATGAGCAGTTCTTC
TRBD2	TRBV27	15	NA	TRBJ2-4	CATLRTSGMSYEPYF	TGTGCCACCCTAAGGACTAGCGGGATGAGCTACGAGCCGTACTTC
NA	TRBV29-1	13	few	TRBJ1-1	CSAVRVDYTEAFF	TGCAGCGCGGTCAGGGTCGATTACACTGAAGCTTTCTTT
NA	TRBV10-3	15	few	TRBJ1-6	CAIREESSYNSPLHF	TGTGCCATCAGAGAGGAGAGCTCCTATAATTCACCCCTCCACTTT